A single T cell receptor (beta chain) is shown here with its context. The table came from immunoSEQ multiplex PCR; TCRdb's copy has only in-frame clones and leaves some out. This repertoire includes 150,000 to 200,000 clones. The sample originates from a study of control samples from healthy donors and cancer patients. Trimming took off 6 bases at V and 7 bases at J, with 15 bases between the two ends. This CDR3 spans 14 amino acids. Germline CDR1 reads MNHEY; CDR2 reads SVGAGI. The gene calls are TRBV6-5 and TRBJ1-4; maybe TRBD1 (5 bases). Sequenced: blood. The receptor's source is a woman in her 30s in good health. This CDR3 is CASSLGRGAEKLFF. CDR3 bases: TGTGCCAGCAGCTTGGGCCGAGGGGCTGAAAAACTGTTTTTT.